These T cell receptor beta chains were read from a single sample in a study of T cells in lung cancer brain metastases. Only in-frame clones appear in the TCRdb table, and some are missing; sequencing was by immunoSEQ multiplex PCR. The table includes approximately 4,500 clones, more than 70% detected once. Sequenced input: tumor tissue from the primary lung tumor. These receptor sequences come from a woman between 50 and 59 years old with non-small cell lung cancer. Each CDR3 is given with its conserved first and last residue. Each record gives: CDR3 protein, CDR3 DNA, J gene, clone size, V gene, D gene. A D gene is named only where the DNA matches it firmly. Size is stated for part of the rows, as once, few or many counts, or as a class when the clone is expanded.

CDR3aa: CASTPGGVDAFF
CDR3nt: TGTGCCAGCACCCCTGGTGGCGTGGATGCTTTCTTT
j_gene: TRBJ1-1
abundance: NA
v_gene: TRBV6-1
d_gene: NA

CDR3aa: CASSLKPAGFTDTQYF
CDR3nt: TGTGCCAGCAGCTTGAAACCAGCGGGGTTCACAGATACGCAGTATTTT
j_gene: TRBJ2-3
abundance: NA
v_gene: TRBV7-9
d_gene: TRBD2

CDR3aa: CASSSGRSSGNTIYF
CDR3nt: TGTGCCAGCAGCTCCGGACGGAGCTCTGGAAACACCATATATTTT
j_gene: TRBJ1-3
abundance: NA
v_gene: TRBV7-2
d_gene: NA

CDR3aa: CAISEQSGAEAFF
CDR3nt: TGTGCCATCAGTGAACAGTCTGGGGCTGAAGCTTTCTTT
j_gene: TRBJ1-1
abundance: NA
v_gene: TRBV10-3
d_gene: NA

CDR3aa: CSVETGGSTEAFF
CDR3nt: TGCAGCGTGGAGACAGGGGGTAGCACTGAAGCTTTCTTT
j_gene: TRBJ1-1
abundance: few
v_gene: TRBV29-1
d_gene: TRBD1

CDR3aa: CASSPPGLAEFTDTQYF
CDR3nt: TGTGCCAGCTCACCACCTGGACTAGCTGAATTCACAGATACGCAGTATTTT
j_gene: TRBJ2-3
abundance: NA
v_gene: TRBV18
d_gene: TRBD2

CDR3aa: CASNDSWRIGELFF
CDR3nt: TGTGCCAGCAATGATAGCTGGAGGATCGGGGAGCTGTTTTTT
j_gene: TRBJ2-2
abundance: once
v_gene: TRBV2
d_gene: NA

CDR3aa: CANTSSYGNSPLHF
CDR3nt: TGTGCCAATACTTCCTCTTATGGAAATTCACCCCTCCACTTT
j_gene: TRBJ1-6
abundance: once
v_gene: TRBV19
d_gene: NA

CDR3aa: CASSPLTSGDDTQYF
CDR3nt: TGTGCCAGCAGCCCCCTGACTAGCGGGGACGATACGCAGTATTTT
j_gene: TRBJ2-3
abundance: NA
v_gene: TRBV11-3
d_gene: TRBD2

CDR3aa: CASGPTRGFSNEQFF
CDR3nt: TGTGCCAGCGGCCCCACGCGGGGCTTCTCCAATGAGCAGTTCTTC
j_gene: TRBJ2-1
abundance: NA
v_gene: TRBV7-3
d_gene: NA

CDR3aa: CASSDRTSYEQYF
CDR3nt: TGTGCCAGCAGTGATAGGACTAGCTACGAGCAGTACTTC
j_gene: TRBJ2-7
abundance: NA
v_gene: TRBV2
d_gene: TRBD2

CDR3aa: CVSSDRTSYEQYF
CDR3nt: TGTGTCAGCAGTGATAGGACTAGCTACGAGCAGTACTTC
j_gene: TRBJ2-7
abundance: NA
v_gene: TRBV2
d_gene: TRBD2

CDR3aa: CAWSPRPGSSNQPQHF
CDR3nt: TGTGCCTGGAGCCCTCGTCCCGGAAGTAGCAATCAGCCCCAGCATTTT
j_gene: TRBJ1-5
abundance: NA
v_gene: TRBV30
d_gene: NA

CDR3aa: CASSYSRASSGNTIYF
CDR3nt: TGTGCCAGCAGTTACTCAAGGGCAAGCTCTGGAAACACCATATATTTT
j_gene: TRBJ1-3
abundance: NA
v_gene: TRBV6-5
d_gene: NA

CDR3aa: CASSEWGYTEAFF
CDR3nt: TGTGCCAGCAGTGAATGGGGATACACTGAAGCTTTCTTT
j_gene: TRBJ1-1
abundance: NA
v_gene: TRBV25-1
d_gene: NA

CDR3aa: CASSRPPNQPQHF
CDR3nt: TGTGCCAGCAGCAGGCCCCCAAATCAGCCCCAGCATTTT
j_gene: TRBJ1-5
abundance: NA
v_gene: TRBV2
d_gene: NA

CDR3aa: CASSSGLGVYEQYF
CDR3nt: TGTGCCAGCTCGTCGGGACTAGGGGTTTACGAGCAGTACTTC
j_gene: TRBJ2-7
abundance: NA
v_gene: TRBV18
d_gene: TRBD2

CDR3aa: CASSTSSGRDTQYF
CDR3nt: TGTGCCAGTAGTACCTCTAGCGGGAGGGATACGCAGTATTTT
j_gene: TRBJ2-3
abundance: NA
v_gene: TRBV19
d_gene: TRBD2

CDR3aa: CASRTLGYGYTF
CDR3nt: TGTGCCAGCAGGACGTTGGGATATGGCTACACCTTC
j_gene: TRBJ1-2
abundance: once
v_gene: TRBV6-5
d_gene: NA

CDR3aa: CASSPGLAGGPDTQYF
CDR3nt: TGTGCCAGCAGCCCGGGACTAGCGGGAGGGCCTGATACGCAGTATTTT
j_gene: TRBJ2-3
abundance: NA
v_gene: TRBV7-9
d_gene: TRBD2

CDR3aa: CASSFTTAGAPEAFF
CDR3nt: TGTGCCAGCAGCTTTACTACAGCAGGGGCCCCCGAAGCTTTCTTT
j_gene: TRBJ1-1
abundance: NA
v_gene: TRBV5-4
d_gene: NA

CDR3aa: CASSLGTGAGANVLTF
CDR3nt: TGTGCCAGCAGCTTAGGCACAGGGGCTGGGGCCAACGTCCTGACTTTC
j_gene: TRBJ2-6
abundance: NA
v_gene: TRBV7-2
d_gene: TRBD1

CDR3aa: CASSPRVGGETQYF
CDR3nt: TGCGCCAGCAGCCCCCGGGTCGGGGGTGAGACCCAGTACTTC
j_gene: TRBJ2-5
abundance: NA
v_gene: TRBV5-1
d_gene: NA

CDR3aa: CAWSVRLGETQYF
CDR3nt: TGTGCCTGGAGTGTAAGACTTGGGGAGACCCAGTACTTC
j_gene: TRBJ2-5
abundance: once
v_gene: TRBV30
d_gene: NA

CDR3aa: CASSEGHQNTEAFF
CDR3nt: TGTGCCAGCAGCGAGGGACACCAGAACACTGAAGCTTTCTTT
j_gene: TRBJ1-1
abundance: few
v_gene: TRBV7-2
d_gene: NA

CDR3aa: CASSLAMVGTDSLHF
CDR3nt: TGTGCCAGCAGCTTAGCGATGGTCGGGACAGACTCCCTCCACTTT
j_gene: TRBJ1-6
abundance: NA
v_gene: TRBV7-8
d_gene: TRBD1

CDR3aa: CASPPTRAKNIQYF
CDR3nt: TGCGCCAGCCCCCCCACTCGGGCCAAAAACATTCAGTACTTC
j_gene: TRBJ2-4
abundance: NA
v_gene: TRBV4-3
d_gene: NA

CDR3aa: CASSIGLAGRETQYF
CDR3nt: TGTGCCAGTAGTATAGGACTAGCGGGAAGAGAGACCCAGTACTTC
j_gene: TRBJ2-5
abundance: NA
v_gene: TRBV19
d_gene: TRBD2

CDR3aa: CASSRTLAIMNTEAFF
CDR3nt: TGTGCCAGCAGCCGAACCCTAGCGATCATGAACACTGAAGCTTTCTTT
j_gene: TRBJ1-1
abundance: NA
v_gene: TRBV11-2
d_gene: NA

CDR3aa: CASSLSGTGGDIQYF
CDR3nt: TGTGCCAGCAGCCTATCCGGGACAGGGGGGGACATTCAGTACTTC
j_gene: TRBJ2-4
abundance: once
v_gene: TRBV7-6
d_gene: TRBD1

CDR3aa: CASSFSAGGSFQPQHF
CDR3nt: TGTGCCAGCAGTTTTTCCGCAGGGGGTAGCTTTCAGCCCCAGCATTTT
j_gene: TRBJ1-5
abundance: NA
v_gene: TRBV28
d_gene: TRBD1

CDR3aa: CASSLSPNTEAFF
CDR3nt: TGTGCCAGCAGTTTAAGTCCGAACACTGAAGCTTTCTTT
j_gene: TRBJ1-1
abundance: NA
v_gene: TRBV28
d_gene: NA

CDR3aa: CASGPGTSGNEQFF
CDR3nt: TGTGCTAGTGGTCCAGGGACTAGCGGCAATGAGCAGTTCTTC
j_gene: TRBJ2-1
abundance: NA
v_gene: TRBV12-5
d_gene: TRBD2

CDR3aa: CASSQGTEAFF
CDR3nt: TGCGCCAGCAGCCAAGGCACTGAAGCTTTCTTT
j_gene: TRBJ1-1
abundance: NA
v_gene: TRBV4-1
d_gene: NA